The rows below give T cell receptor beta chains drawn from one sample of a study of T cell clonotyping in hematopoietic cell transplantation. TCRdb's table, derived via immunoSEQ multiplex PCR, lists solely in-frame clones and lacks some. The sample includes about 16,000 clones, over 75% of them seen just once. Material for sequencing was peripheral blood mononuclear cells. The receptor set was obtained from a woman in her forties in good health. Some clones in this sample may be carry-over from other donors' samples. Both conserved end residues are part of each CDR3. Fields, in order: clone size, D gene, J gene, V gene, CDR3 DNA, CDR3 protein. A D gene is named only where the DNA matches it firmly. Rows give clone size only sometimes, using once, few, many, or a class for an expanded clone.

- | TRBD2 | TRBJ2-3 | TRBV9 | TGTGCCAGCAGCGTAGCCAGCGGGAGTACTCGCACAGATACGCAGTATTTT | CASSVASGSTRTDTQYF
- | TRBD1 | TRBJ1-2 | TRBV6-5 | TGTGCCAGCAGGTCAGGGGGCGACTATGGCTACACCTTC | CASRSGGDYGYTF
- | TRBD2 | TRBJ2-2 | TRBV29-1 | TGCAGCGTTGAAGTCCAAGCGGGAGACGTTTTAGTCGCGAACACCGGGGAGCTGTTTTTT | CSVEVQAGDVLVANTGELFF
once | TRBD1 | TRBJ2-7 | TRBV5-1 | TGCGCCAGCAGCAAAGGACAGGCCAATTATTACGAGCAGTACTTC | CASSKGQANYYEQYF
- | TRBD2 | TRBJ2-7 | TRBV13 | TGTGCCAGCGCAATCCTACGGGCTAGCGGGAGTTACGAGCAGTACTTC | CASAILRASGSYEQYF
- | - | TRBJ1-5 | TRBV29-1 | TGCAGCGCAGACCGGGACCGAGGTAGCAATCAGCCCCAGCATTTT | CSADRDRGSNQPQHF
- | - | TRBJ1-2 | TRBV7-2 | TGTGCCAGCAGTTCACAGACTAACTATGGCTACACCTTC | CASSSQTNYGYTF
- | - | TRBJ2-1 | TRBV5-1 | TGCGCCAGCAGCTTGGACTCCTACAATGAGCAGTTCTTC | CASSLDSYNEQFF
- | TRBD1 | TRBJ1-1 | TRBV7-3 | TGTGCCAGCTTAGAGGGGGCCGCTAGCACTGAAGCTTTCTTT | CASLEGAASTEAFF
- | - | TRBJ1-1 | TRBV18 | TGTGCCAGCTCATTATCCGGGACGTCGAACACTGAAGCTTTCTTT | CASSLSGTSNTEAFF
few | TRBD1 | TRBJ1-1 | TRBV29-1 | TGCAGCGCCAACAGGGGACTGAACACTGAAGCTTTCTTT | CSANRGLNTEAFF
- | - | TRBJ2-2 | TRBV7-2 | TGTGCCAGCAGCCCCACCCCCCCCGGGGAGCTGTTTTTT | CASSPTPPGELFF
- | - | TRBJ1-2 | TRBV30 | TGTGCCTGGCGATACGGAGCCCCTGAGAATGACTACACCTTC | CAWRYGAPENDYTF
- | TRBD1 | TRBJ2-7 | TRBV30 | TGTGCCTGGAACCAGAGACAGGGGAGGTCCTACGAGCAGTACTTC | CAWNQRQGRSYEQYF
- | - | TRBJ1-5 | TRBV27 | TGTGCCAGCAAACTAACCACCGGTCAGCCCCAGCATTTT | CASKLTTGQPQHF
once | - | TRBJ1-5 | TRBV6-1 | TGTGCCAGCATGGAAGGGGACGGATATCAGCCCCAGCATTTT | CASMEGDGYQPQHF
- | - | TRBJ1-2 | TRBV30 | TGTGCCTGGAGCCAACAGGGAGATGGCTACACCTTC | CAWSQQGDGYTF
- | TRBD1 | TRBJ2-2 | TRBV28 | TGTGCCAGCCGGGACAGGTCGAACACCGGGGAGCTGTTTTTT | CASRDRSNTGELFF
- | TRBD2 | TRBJ2-3 | TRBV5-8 | TGTGCCAGCAGCCGCTGGACTAGCGGGGGCACAGATACGCAGTATTTT | CASSRWTSGGTDTQYF
- | - | TRBJ2-5 | TRBV5-8 | TGTGCCACACGGGAGTTACAAGAGACCCAGTACTTC | CATRELQETQYF
few | - | TRBJ2-2 | TRBV4-2 | TGTGCCAGCAGCCAAGAAAGGACTACCGGGGAGCTGTTTTTT | CASSQERTTGELFF
- | TRBD1 | TRBJ1-1 | TRBV29-1 | TGCAGCGCCCGGTTGGGGGACAGGGTGAACACTGAAGCTTTCTTT | CSARLGDRVNTEAFF
- | - | TRBJ1-5 | TRBV10-1 | TGCGCCCAGGGAGGGAATAGCAATCAGCCCCAGCATTTT | CAQGGNSNQPQHF
once | TRBD2 | TRBJ2-5 | TRBV5-4 | TGTGCCAGCAGCTTGAGCGGGAACTCCGGCCATGTGGGCCAGTACTTC | CASSLSGNSGHVGQYF
once | - | TRBJ1-4 | TRBV4-2 | TGTGCCAGCAGCCAAAACACTAGGGAAAAACTGTTTTTT | CASSQNTREKLFF
- | - | TRBJ2-7 | TRBV25-1 | TGTGCCAGCAGTAGAGGCCCGTGGGACTACGAGCAGTACTTC | CASSRGPWDYEQYF
once | TRBD2 | TRBJ2-2 | TRBV7-8 | TGTGCCAGCAGCTTAGGGGCTAGCGGTAGCACCGGGGAGCTGTTTTTT | CASSLGASGSTGELFF
- | TRBD1 | TRBJ2-1 | TRBV2 | TGTGCCAGCTGGGCAGGGGGCGAGGATGAGCAGTTCTTC | CASWAGGEDEQFF
- | TRBD1 | TRBJ2-7 | TRBV6-5 | TGTGCCAGCAGTTTGCAGGGGGCTTACTCCAAGCAGTACTTC | CASSLQGAYSKQYF
- | - | TRBJ1-2 | TRBV5-6 | TGTGCCAGCAGCCCGGACGCCCTTAACTATGGCTACACCTTC | CASSPDALNYGYTF
- | - | TRBJ1-4 | TRBV28 | TGTGCCAGCAGTCCCTCCTATGCAACTAATGAAAAACTGTTTTTT | CASSPSYATNEKLFF
- | - | TRBJ1-1 | TRBV12-5 | TGTGCTAGTGGTTTGGAGTACACTGAAGCTTTCTTT | CASGLEYTEAFF
- | TRBD1 | TRBJ1-1 | TRBV11-3 | TGTGCCAGCAGCCTGAGACAGGGAGAGGCTTTCTTT | CASSLRQGEAFF
- | - | TRBJ1-1 | TRBV5-1 | TGCGCCAGCAGCTCGTCCCGGGGGGGGACTGAAGCTTTCTTT | CASSSSRGGTEAFF
few | TRBD2 | TRBJ2-7 | TRBV9 | TGTGCCAGCAGCCACGGGGGGGCGGCCGAGCAGTACTTC | CASSHGGAAEQYF
- | - | TRBJ1-1 | TRBV11-2 | TGTGCCAGCAGCTCCGGTGGCGCTTTCTTT | CASSSGGAFF
- | TRBD1 | TRBJ2-6 | TRBV4-3 | TGCGCCAGCAGCCAAGATGACAGGGCCTCCGGGGCCAACGTCCTGACTTTC | CASSQDDRASGANVLTF
- | TRBD1 | TRBJ1-1 | TRBV28 | TGTGCCAGCAGGGGACAGGGGCGCCACACTGAAGCTTTCTTT | CASRGQGRHTEAFF
few | - | TRBJ2-5 | TRBV15 | TGTGCCACCAGCAGAAAAGGTCGGGCAGAGACCCAGTACTTC | CATSRKGRAETQYF
- | TRBD1 | TRBJ2-7 | TRBV6-5 | TGTGCCAGCAGTTACACGGACAGGGGTTTGCAGTACTTC | CASSYTDRGLQYF
few | TRBD1 | TRBJ1-2 | TRBV19 | TGTGCCAGTAGTACGACAGGGCACGGCTACACCTTC | CASSTTGHGYTF
once | - | TRBJ2-7 | TRBV4-3 | TGCGCCAGCAGCCAAGATCGGGGCTGGGGCTACGAGCAGTACTTC | CASSQDRGWGYEQYF
- | - | TRBJ1-1 | TRBV6-5 | TGTGCCAGCACCTCCCCGGGGCGTGTGACTGAAGCTTTCTTT | CASTSPGRVTEAFF
few | - | TRBJ2-7 | TRBV28 | TGTGCCAGCAGTGAGGACGGGATCTACGAGCAGTACTTC | CASSEDGIYEQYF
- | - | TRBJ1-2 | TRBV12-2 | TGTGCAAGTCGCTTAGGGGACGGACAGGAGAAATGCTATGGCTACACCTTC | CASRLGDGQEKCYGYTF
- | - | TRBJ2-1 | TRBV30 | TGTGCCTGGAAAGCTAACTCCTACAATGAGCAGTTCTTC | CAWKANSYNEQFF
- | TRBD1 | TRBJ1-2 | TRBV30 | TGTGCCTGGAGTGGGGGGACAGTGAATGGCTACACCTTC | CAWSGGTVNGYTF
- | TRBD1 | TRBJ2-7 | TRBV10-3 | TGTGCCATCAGTGAGGGTCCCGGACAGGGGGCGGACGAGCAGTACTTC | CAISEGPGQGADEQYF
- | - | TRBJ1-2 | TRBV2 | TGTGCCAGCAGTCAGGACATACCGAATGGCTACACCTTC | CASSQDIPNGYTF
- | TRBD2 | TRBJ2-1 | TRBV14 | TGTGCCAGCAGCCGGGGGGGCAATGAGCAGTTCTTC | CASSRGGNEQFF